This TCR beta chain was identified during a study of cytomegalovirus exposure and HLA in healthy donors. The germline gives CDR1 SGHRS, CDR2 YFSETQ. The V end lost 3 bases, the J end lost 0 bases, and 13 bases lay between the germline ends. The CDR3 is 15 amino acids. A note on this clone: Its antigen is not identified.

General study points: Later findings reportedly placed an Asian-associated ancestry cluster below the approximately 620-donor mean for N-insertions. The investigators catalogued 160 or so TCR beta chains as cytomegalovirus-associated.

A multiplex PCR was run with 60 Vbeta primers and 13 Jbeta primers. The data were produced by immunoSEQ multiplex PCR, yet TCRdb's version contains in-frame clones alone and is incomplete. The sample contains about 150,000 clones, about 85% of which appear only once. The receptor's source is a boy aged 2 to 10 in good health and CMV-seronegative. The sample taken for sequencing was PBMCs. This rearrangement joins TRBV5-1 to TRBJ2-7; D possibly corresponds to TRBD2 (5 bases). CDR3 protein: CASSSREGHSYEQYF. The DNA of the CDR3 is TGCGCCAGCAGCTCCCGTGAGGGTCACTCCTACGAGCAGTACTTC.